The 5 T cell receptor beta chains presented below share a single source sample, sequenced in a study of blood T cell repertoires in COVID-19. Produced via immunoSEQ multiplex PCR; TCRdb's table is partial and in-frame only. Of 80,000 to 90,000 clones listed, around nine tenths were seen once; the top ten hold approximately 5.1%. Sequenced: peripheral blood. These receptors all stem from a man between 60 and 75 years old with acute or convalescent COVID-19.

This rearrangement joins TRBV7-6 to TRBJ2-6, with a possible D match to TRBD1 (6 bases). V lost 7 bases and J 2 bases, leaving 15 bases between the germline ends. The CDR3 runs to 16 residues. CDR1 and CDR2 (germline): SGHVS, FNYEAQ. The CDR3 sequence: CASTLSSGAGANVLTF. CDR3 DNA sequence: TGTGCCAGCACCCTATCATCAGGGGCTGGGGCCAACGTCCTGACTTTC.

The rearrangement joins TRBV6-5 to TRBJ1-1; D is uncertain. This CDR3 comprises 16 residues. Trimming stripped 1 base from V and 0 bases from J, with 12 bases between. Germline CDR1 reads MNHEY; CDR2 reads SVGAGI. The CDR3 DNA reads TGTGCCAGCAGTTACTACCTCCAGGCCGTGAACACTGAAGCTTTCTTT. Its translation: CASSYYLQAVNTEAFF.

The rearrangement joins TRBV6-2 or TRBV6-3 to TRBJ2-2; 13 nucleotides line up with TRBD2. Germline CDR1 reads MNHEY; CDR2 reads SVGEGT. CDR3 length: 18 amino acids. The junction had 11 bases not matched to a gene; V was cut back by 4 bases and J by 6 bases. CDR3 DNA sequence: TGTGCCAGCAGTTCCAAATCTAGACTAGCGGGGGGCTCCGGGGAGCTGTTTTTT. Translating gives CASSSKSRLAGGSGELFF.

The chain joins TRBV3-1 (or the pseudogene TRBV3-2) to TRBJ2-7; TRBD2 matches at 10 bases. V trimming: 1 base; J trimming: 2 bases; junction bases outside the gene matches: 5. The germline V gene has CDR1 LGHDT and CDR2 YNNKEL (reference sequence). The CDR3 spans 16 residues. The CDR3 loop reads CASSQAPSGGAYEQYF. CDR3 DNA: TGTGCCAGCAGCCAAGCCCCTAGCGGGGGAGCCTACGAGCAGTACTTC.

The genes are TRBV5-1 and TRBJ2-2; maybe TRBD2 (6 bases). CDR1 is SGHRS, CDR2 YFSETQ, per germline. The V gene lost 4 bases and the J gene lost 4 bases, with 20 bases spanning the gap. The CDR3 totals 17 residues. Here the CDR3 reads CASSPASAGPSTGELFF. The CDR3 coding sequence is TGCGCCAGCAGCCCCGCTTCGGCGGGACCCTCCACCGGGGAGCTGTTTTTT.